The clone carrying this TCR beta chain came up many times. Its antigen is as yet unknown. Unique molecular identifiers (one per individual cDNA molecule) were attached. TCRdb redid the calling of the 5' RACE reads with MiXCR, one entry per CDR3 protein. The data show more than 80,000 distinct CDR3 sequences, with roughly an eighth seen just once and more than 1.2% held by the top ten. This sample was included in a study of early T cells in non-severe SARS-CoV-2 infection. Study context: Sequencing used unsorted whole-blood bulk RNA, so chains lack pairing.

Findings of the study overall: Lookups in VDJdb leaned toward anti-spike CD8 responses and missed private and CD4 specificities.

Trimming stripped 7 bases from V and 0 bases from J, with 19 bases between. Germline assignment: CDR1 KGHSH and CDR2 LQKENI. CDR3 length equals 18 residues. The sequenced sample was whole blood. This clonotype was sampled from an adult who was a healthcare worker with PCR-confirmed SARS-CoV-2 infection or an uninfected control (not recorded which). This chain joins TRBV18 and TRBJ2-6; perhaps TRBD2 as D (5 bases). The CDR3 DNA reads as TGTGCCAGCTACCCCCTTCGTGAGGGCAGCTCTGGGGCCAACGTCCTGACTTTC. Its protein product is CASYPLREGSSGANVLTF.